These 32 T cell receptor beta chains came from one sample sequenced in a study of CD8+ T cells in alopecia areata. Treatment here: oral pan-JAK inhibitor, 5-10 mg twice daily. Extracted from the samples, RNA was reverse transcribed into cDNA to serve as the sequencing template. Some clones are missing from TCRdb's copy, which holds only in-frame ones; the method was immunoSEQ multiplex PCR. The sample has about 210,000 clones, less than 45% seen once. The starting material was CD4+ T cells sorted from blood, obtained at roughly week 36, from a patient treated with tofacitinib. The receptor source for this set is a human donor with alopecia areata.

V and J are TRBV6-5 and TRBJ1-2; unclear D gene. V lost 4 bases and J lost 7, with 16 bases in between. Germline CDR1 MNHEY, CDR2 SVGAGI. The CDR3 contains 14 residues. In DNA, the CDR3 is TGTGCCAGCAGTTCAGAAAGGAGTATCGGTGGCTACACCTTC. Translating it yields CASSSERSIGGYTF.

This chain joins TRBV29-1 and TRBJ1-2; a weak D match, TRBD1 (5 bases). The V gene lost 5 bases and the J gene lost 4 bases, with 11 bases spanning the gap. The CDR3 spans 12 residues. Germline-derived CDR1 and CDR2 are SQVTM and ANQGSEA. Written as DNA, the CDR3 is TGCAGCGTTCTTCCGACAGTCTATGGCTACACCTTC. Amino acids: CSVLPTVYGYTF.

This chain links TRBV2 with TRBJ2-7, with D perhaps TRBD1 (5 bases). CDR3 length: 14 residues. Germline loops: CDR1 SNHLY, CDR2 FYNNEI. V gave up 6 bases and J gave up 2 bases, with 14 bases separating them. CDR3 sequence: CASRDDSYAYEQYF. The DNA of the CDR3 is TGTGCCAGCAGGGACGACAGCTATGCCTACGAGCAGTACTTC.

This chain joins TRBV29-1 and TRBJ1-2, with D possibly TRBD1 on 5 matching bases. V gave up 7 bases and J gave up 8 bases, with 23 bases separating them. The length of the CDR3 is 14 residues. The germline gives CDR1 SQVTM, CDR2 ANQGSEA. The chain's CDR3 is CSAHSGQSGWGYTF. For the CDR3, the DNA is TGCAGCGCCCATTCAGGGCAGTCCGGTTGGGGCTACACCTTC. The full variable domain, its missing parts supplied by reference TRBV29-1 and TRBJ1-2, is SAVISQKPSRDICQRGTSLTIQCQVDSQVTMMFWYRQQPGQSLTLIATANQGSEATYESGFVIDKFPISRPNLTFSTLTVSNMSPEDSSIYLCSAHSGQSGWGYTFGSGTRLTVV.

This clone occurred a few times. The J gene is TRBJ1-2, the V gene TRBV27; TRBD1 matches at 12 bases. From germline, CDR1 is MNHEY and CDR2 SMNVEV (reference sequence). V lost 3 bases and J lost 3; bases outside the gene matches: 11. The CDR3 covers 18 residues. The CDR3 loop reads CASSFKGQGARGHYGYTF. CDR3 DNA: TGTGCCAGCAGTTTTAAGGGACAGGGGGCGAGAGGCCACTATGGCTACACCTTC.

This clone has a handful of counts. Here the CDR3 reads CASSVGLAGNEQFF. CDR3 DNA: TGCGCCAGCAGCGTCGGCCTAGCGGGTAATGAGCAGTTCTTC. The chain has TRBV4-3 and TRBJ2-1; 8 positions agree with TRBD2. Per the germline V gene, CDR1 is LGHNA and CDR2 is YSLEER. CDR3 size: 14 residues. The V gene end was trimmed by 5 bases and the J gene end by 7 bases; junction bases not matched to a gene: 7.

This clone was seen only a few times. J is TRBJ1-5 and V is TRBV19, with D hard to call. Germline V gene sequence: CDR1 LNHDA, CDR2 SQIVND (reference sequence). There are 12 residues in the CDR3. V was trimmed by 5 bases and J by 8 bases, leaving 10 bases between them. The CDR3: CASSHPLEPQHF. CDR3 bases: TGTGCCAGTAGTCATCCTCTGGAGCCCCAGCATTTT.

This chain joins TRBV7-9 and TRBJ2-6; D remains unclear. Germline CDR1 is SEHNR and CDR2 is FQNEAQ (reference sequence). The CDR3 is 15 residues long. V lost 5 bases and J 6 bases, leaving 14 bases between the germline ends. The DNA for the CDR3 is TGTGCCAGCAGCCCTCCTACCCCACAGGCCAACGTCCTGACTTTC. Protein sequence: CASSPPTPQANVLTF.

The chain recombines TRBV4-3 with TRBJ2-7; 7 positions match TRBD1. The CDR3 runs to 16 residues. After removal of 1 base from V and 2 bases from J, the junction contained 8 bases not matched to a gene. The germline CDR1 and CDR2 sequences are LGHNA and YSLEER. CDR3 DNA sequence: TGCGCCAGCAGCCAAGGCCCGAGGGGGCTGGCCTACGAGCAGTACTTC. Translating gives CASSQGPRGLAYEQYF.

This clone was detected ten times or more. J is TRBJ2-2 and V is TRBV5-1; D may be TRBD2 (6 bases). Germline V gene sequence: CDR1 SGHRS, CDR2 YFSETQ. This CDR3 region has 14 residues. With 2 bases removed from V and 4 bases from J, the gap between germline ends came to 9 bases. Here the CDR3 reads CASSFEGGTGELFF. DNA of the CDR3: TGCGCCAGCAGCTTCGAGGGAGGCACCGGGGAGCTGTTTTTT.

The sample holds a few counts of this clone. The J gene is TRBJ2-7, the V gene TRBV9; D uncertain. This CDR3 comprises 16 residues. V gave up 1 base and J gave up 0 bases, with 14 bases separating them. The germline gives CDR1 SGDLS, CDR2 YYNGEE. DNA of the CDR3: TGTGCCAGCAGCGTAATTTCAGGCGGTAGCTCCTACGAGCAGTACTTC. It encodes CASSVISGGSSYEQYF.

The rearrangement uses TRBV27 and TRBJ1-4; maybe TRBD1 (6 bases). Trimming took 6 bases from V and 5 from J, leaving 13 bases between them. The CDR3 is made up of 14 amino acids. Germline CDR1 is MNHEY and CDR2 is SMNVEV (reference sequence). CDR3 amino acids: CASSPGQFNEKLFF. CDR3 bases: TGTGCCAGCAGCCCCGGACAGTTCAATGAAAAACTGTTTTTT.

The gene calls are TRBV15 and TRBJ1-1; D is possibly TRBD1 (6 bases). From germline, CDR1 is LNHNV and CDR2 YYDKDF (reference sequence). V was pared by 1 base and J by 8 bases, with 14 bases between. CDR3 size: 14 residues. CDR3 protein: CATSRGGADKEAFF. In DNA, the CDR3 is TGTGCCACCAGCAGAGGGGGGGCCGATAAAGAAGCTTTCTTT.

The chain recombines TRBV4-2 with TRBJ2-7; D is ambiguous. The V gene lost 6 bases and the J gene lost 3 bases, with 18 bases spanning the gap. Germline lookup yields CDR1 LGHNA and CDR2 YNFKEQ. The CDR3 is 15 amino acids. In DNA, the CDR3 is TGTGCCAGCAGTCCCGATTTCCGAAGAGTCTACGAGCAGTACTTC. It yields the protein CASSPDFRRVYEQYF.

The chain carries TRBV2 and TRBJ2-7; 10 bases agree with TRBD1. The CDR3 covers 14 residues. CDR1 SNHLY and CDR2 FYNNEI come from the germline V gene. V gave up 6 bases and J gave up 1 base; unmatched junction bases: 3. CDR3 residues: CASSGTGVSYEQYF. The CDR3 DNA sequence: TGTGCCAGCAGCGGGACAGGGGTATCCTACGAGCAGTACTTC.

This clone was counted a few times. J is TRBJ2-1 and V is TRBV29-1, with TRBD2 matching 9 bases. The CDR3 is 17 amino acids. With V trimmed by 2 bases and J by 0 bases, 8 bases remained unmatched. Germline V gives CDR1 SQVTM, CDR2 ANQGSEA. The CDR3 is CSVERLAGASSYNEQFF. The CDR3 DNA reads TGCAGCGTTGAAAGGTTAGCGGGGGCTAGCTCCTACAATGAGCAGTTCTTC.

The chain couples TRBV4-2 to TRBJ1-5, with D maybe TRBD1 (5 bases). V was cut by 0 bases and J by 4 bases, with 13 bases left in between. Germline V gene data show CDR1 as LGHNA and CDR2 as YNFKEQ. The CDR3 has 16 residues. The CDR3 region is CASSQDGRASNQPQHF. The CDR3 bases are TGTGCCAGCAGCCAAGATGGCAGGGCGAGTAATCAGCCCCAGCATTTT.

This sequence joins TRBV5-1 and TRBJ2-3, with 7 bases that match TRBD2. CDR1 and CDR2 (germline): SGHRS, YFSETQ. V was pared by 4 bases and J by 5 bases, with 13 bases of the junction left unmatched. The CDR3 contains 16 residues. The CDR3 DNA is TGCGCCAGCAGCGCAACTCTAGGACTAGTTAAAGATACGCAGTATTTT. Translated, it gives CASSATLGLVKDTQYF.

This clone was counted only a few times. The chain is built from TRBV7-3 and TRBJ2-5; 7 bases agree with TRBD2. This CDR3 region has 17 residues. J was trimmed by 0 bases and V by 0 bases; bases with no gene match: 7. The germline V gene has CDR1 SGHTA and CDR2 FQGTGA. The CDR3 nucleotides are TGTGCCAGCAGCTTAACCCCCTTGCGGGAGTACCAAGAGACCCAGTACTTC. Translated: CASSLTPLREYQETQYF.

CDR3 nucleotides: TGTGCCAGTAGTATAGTCCCAGCGGCCGGGGAGCTGTTTTTT. Amino acid sequence: CASSIVPAAGELFF. The gene calls are TRBV19 and TRBJ2-2, with D possibly TRBD2 on 5 matching bases. The CDR3 consists of 14 residues. The germline V and J ends were trimmed by 1 base and 6 bases, with 9 bases remaining between them. Germline loops: CDR1 LNHDA, CDR2 SQIVND (reference sequence).

The chain employs TRBV2 and TRBJ2-2; D may be TRBD2 (6 bases). Trimming shortened V by 6 bases and J by 6 bases, and 8 bases separated the two germline ends. CDR3 length: 12 residues. Germline V gene lookup returns CDR1 SNHLY and CDR2 FYNNEI. This CDR3 reads CASRAGPGELFF. Here the CDR3 DNA reads TGTGCCAGCAGGGCGGGGCCCGGGGAGCTGTTTTTT.

The chain links TRBV28 to TRBJ1-5; D unclear. CDR1 and CDR2 from the germline V gene are MDHEN and SYDVKM. V was pared by 3 bases and J by 9 bases, with 6 bases between. The CDR3 consists of 11 residues. The CDR3 spells CASSLTSPQHF. CDR3 in DNA: TGTGCCAGCAGTTTGACTTCGCCCCAGCATTTT.

This chain uses TRBV27 with TRBJ2-3, with D unclear. The CDR3 totals 14 residues. Trimming shortened V by 8 bases and J by 0 bases, and 12 bases separated the two germline ends. Germline CDR1 is MNHEY and CDR2 is SMNVEV (reference sequence). The CDR3 DNA is TGTGCCAGCTCAGACACGGATAGCACAGATACGCAGTATTTT. Protein sequence: CASSDTDSTDTQYF.

The chain employs TRBV7-9 and TRBJ2-1; 11 nucleotides agree with TRBD2. The CDR3 has 17 residues. V lost 5 bases to trimming and J lost 6 bases; unmatched junction nucleotides: 12. Germline V gene sequence: CDR1 SEHNR, CDR2 FQNEAQ (reference sequence). The CDR3 sequence is CASSNAVTSGSTNEQFF. CDR3 DNA sequence: TGTGCCAGCAGCAACGCGGTAACTAGCGGGAGTACCAATGAGCAGTTCTTC.

This clone was detected a few times. This chain uses TRBV28 with TRBJ2-7, with 13 positions matching TRBD2. Losses at the gene ends were 7 bases for V and 6 bases for J; bases not matched to a gene: 9. The CDR3 runs 15 residues. Germline V gene sequence: CDR1 MDHEN, CDR2 SYDVKM. The CDR3 sequence is CASKFPGLAGPEQYF. The CDR3 DNA is TGTGCCAGCAAGTTTCCGGGACTAGCGGGACCCGAGCAGTACTTC. Drawing the rest from reference TRBV28 and TRBJ2-7, the complete variable domain is DVKVTQSSRYLVKRTGEKVFLECVQDMDHENMFWYRQDPGLGLRLIYFSYDVKMKEKGDIPEGYSVSREKKERFSLILESASTNQTSMYLCASKFPGLAGPEQYFGPGTRLTVT.

This clone was observed a handful of times. This chain joins TRBV5-1 and TRBJ2-2, with D tentatively TRBD2 (6 bases). Trimming took off 3 bases at V and 4 bases at J, with 7 bases between the two ends. Germline loops: CDR1 SGHRS, CDR2 YFSETQ. The CDR3 runs to 13 residues. CDR3 bases: TGCGCCAGCAGCTGGGGGGTCACCGGGGAGCTGTTTTTT. Its protein product is CASSWGVTGELFF.

The chain uses TRBV27 and TRBJ2-2; 7 bases align to TRBD1. J gave up 6 bases and V 4 bases, and 23 bases lay outside the gene matches. The CDR3 is 20 amino acids. Germline CDR1 reads MNHEY; CDR2 reads SMNVEV (reference sequence). CDR3 in amino acids: CASSSRGLGGALGGSGELFF. CDR3 DNA: TGTGCCAGCAGTTCCCGTGGCCTAGGGGGCGCTTTAGGAGGATCCGGGGAGCTGTTTTTT.

The rearrangement joins TRBV7-9 to TRBJ2-3; possibly TRBD2 for D (6 bases). The germline gives CDR1 SEHNR, CDR2 FQNEAQ (reference sequence). Trimming left V 1 base short and J 11 bases short, with 10 bases between. CDR3 length: 12 amino acids. The CDR3: CASSLEGRRQYF. Written as DNA, the CDR3 is TGTGCCAGCAGCTTAGAGGGGAGGAGGCAGTATTTT.

There are a few counts of this clone. The chain is built from TRBV5-6 and TRBJ1-5; D ambiguous. Germline loops: CDR1 SGHDT, CDR2 YYEEEE. The CDR3 length is 15 residues. V was pared by 1 base and J by 3 bases, with 11 bases between. In nucleotides, the CDR3 is TGTGCCAGCAGCTTGAGGCAGGCGAACAATCAGCCCCAGCATTTT. Amino acids: CASSLRQANNQPQHF.

This clone has a handful of counts. The gene calls are TRBV29-1 and TRBJ2-4, with D perhaps TRBD1 (5 bases). Trimming took off 0 bases at V and 3 bases at J, with 12 bases between the two ends. The germline V gene encodes CDR1 SQVTM and CDR2 ANQGSEA. The length of the CDR3 is 15 residues. The CDR3, as DNA: TGCAGCGTTGAAGATCCCGACAGAGTCAAAAACATTCAGTACTTC. Its protein product is CSVEDPDRVKNIQYF. Complete variable domain (other parts from reference TRBV29-1 and TRBJ2-4): SAVISQKPSRDICQRGTSLTIQCQVDSQVTMMFWYRQQPGQSLTLIATANQGSEATYESGFVIDKFPISRPNLTFSTLTVSNMSPEDSSIYLCSVEDPDRVKNIQYFGAGTRLSVL.

J is TRBJ2-2 and V is TRBV30; perhaps TRBD1 as D (5 bases). This CDR3 region has 14 residues. V dropped 1 base and J dropped 4 bases, with 10 bases sitting between them. The germline gives CDR1 GTSNPN, CDR2 SVGIG (reference sequence). CDR3 bases: TGTGCCTGGAGTGGAAGGACACTCACCGGGGAGCTGTTTTTT. Translation: CAWSGRTLTGELFF.

This clone came up a few times. The rearrangement links TRBV4-3 to TRBJ2-1; no reliable D call. CDR1 is LGHNA, CDR2 YSLEER, per germline. The germline V and J ends were trimmed by 4 bases and 0 bases, with 10 bases remaining between them. The CDR3 has 15 amino acids. The CDR3 DNA reads as TGCGCCAGCAGCCCAGACGCAGCCTCCTACAATGAGCAGTTCTTC. This sequence encodes CASSPDAASYNEQFF.